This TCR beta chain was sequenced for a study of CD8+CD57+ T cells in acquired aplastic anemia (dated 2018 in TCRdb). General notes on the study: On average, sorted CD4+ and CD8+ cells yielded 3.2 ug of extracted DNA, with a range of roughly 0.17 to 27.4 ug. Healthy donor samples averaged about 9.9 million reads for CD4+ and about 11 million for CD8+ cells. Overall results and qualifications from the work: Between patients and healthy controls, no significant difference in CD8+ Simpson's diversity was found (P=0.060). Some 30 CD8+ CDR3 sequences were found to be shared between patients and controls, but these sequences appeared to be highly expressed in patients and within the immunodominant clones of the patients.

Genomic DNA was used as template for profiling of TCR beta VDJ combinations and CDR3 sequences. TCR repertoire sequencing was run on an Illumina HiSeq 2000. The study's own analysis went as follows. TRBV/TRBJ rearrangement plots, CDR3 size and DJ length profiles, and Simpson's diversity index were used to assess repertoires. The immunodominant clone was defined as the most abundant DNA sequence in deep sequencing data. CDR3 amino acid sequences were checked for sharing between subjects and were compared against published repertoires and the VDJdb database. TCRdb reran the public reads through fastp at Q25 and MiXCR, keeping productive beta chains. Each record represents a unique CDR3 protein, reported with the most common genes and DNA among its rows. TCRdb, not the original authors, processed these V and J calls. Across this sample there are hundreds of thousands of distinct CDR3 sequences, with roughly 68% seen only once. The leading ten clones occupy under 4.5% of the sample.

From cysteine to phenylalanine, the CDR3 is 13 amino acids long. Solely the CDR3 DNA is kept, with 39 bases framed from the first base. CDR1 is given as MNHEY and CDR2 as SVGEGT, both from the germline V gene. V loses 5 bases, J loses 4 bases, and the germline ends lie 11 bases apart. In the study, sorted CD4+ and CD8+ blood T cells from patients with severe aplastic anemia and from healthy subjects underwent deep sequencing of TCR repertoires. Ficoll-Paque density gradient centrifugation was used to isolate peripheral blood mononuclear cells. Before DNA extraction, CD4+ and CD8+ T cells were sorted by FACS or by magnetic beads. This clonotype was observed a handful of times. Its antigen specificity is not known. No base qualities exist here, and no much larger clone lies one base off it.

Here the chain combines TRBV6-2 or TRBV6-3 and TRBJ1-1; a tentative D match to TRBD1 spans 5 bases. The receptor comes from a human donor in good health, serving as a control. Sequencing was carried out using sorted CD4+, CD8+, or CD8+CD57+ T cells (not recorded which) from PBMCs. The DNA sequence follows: TGTGCCAGCAGTGGAGGAGGGGCCACTGAAGCTTTCTTT. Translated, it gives CASSGGGATEAFF.